This TCR beta chain was documented in a study of T cell repertoires in cytomegalovirus infection. Across the whole study: Peptides in the study included HLA-C-restricted and HLA-B-restricted CMV epitopes. TCR beta signatures that were public indicated CMV infection and matching HLA type.

Study findings and constraints: Within the response measured ex vivo, HLA-C-restricted CMV-specific TCR beta clonotypes were dominant.

MiXCR was run by TCRdb on the reads, yielding one entry per CDR3 protein. The sample has approximately 730,000 distinct CDR3 sequences; approximately 33% are singletons. Concerning this clonotype: What it binds is unknown.

The CDR3 length is 13 residues. V gave up 11 bases and J gave up 1 base; unmatched junction bases: 6. Germline lookup yields CDR1 ENHRY and CDR2 SYGVKD. The chain has TRBV10-3 and TRBJ1-1; TRBD1 aligns across 8 bases. Source: cultured PBMCs, taken from culture after CMV antigen stimulation. The clonotype originates from a human donor in good health (CMV status not recorded). Some clones in this sample may be carry-over from other donors' samples. The CDR3 sequence is CAADRGGNTEAFF. In nucleotides, the CDR3 is TGTGCCGCCGACAGGGGTGGGAACACTGAAGCTTTCTTT.